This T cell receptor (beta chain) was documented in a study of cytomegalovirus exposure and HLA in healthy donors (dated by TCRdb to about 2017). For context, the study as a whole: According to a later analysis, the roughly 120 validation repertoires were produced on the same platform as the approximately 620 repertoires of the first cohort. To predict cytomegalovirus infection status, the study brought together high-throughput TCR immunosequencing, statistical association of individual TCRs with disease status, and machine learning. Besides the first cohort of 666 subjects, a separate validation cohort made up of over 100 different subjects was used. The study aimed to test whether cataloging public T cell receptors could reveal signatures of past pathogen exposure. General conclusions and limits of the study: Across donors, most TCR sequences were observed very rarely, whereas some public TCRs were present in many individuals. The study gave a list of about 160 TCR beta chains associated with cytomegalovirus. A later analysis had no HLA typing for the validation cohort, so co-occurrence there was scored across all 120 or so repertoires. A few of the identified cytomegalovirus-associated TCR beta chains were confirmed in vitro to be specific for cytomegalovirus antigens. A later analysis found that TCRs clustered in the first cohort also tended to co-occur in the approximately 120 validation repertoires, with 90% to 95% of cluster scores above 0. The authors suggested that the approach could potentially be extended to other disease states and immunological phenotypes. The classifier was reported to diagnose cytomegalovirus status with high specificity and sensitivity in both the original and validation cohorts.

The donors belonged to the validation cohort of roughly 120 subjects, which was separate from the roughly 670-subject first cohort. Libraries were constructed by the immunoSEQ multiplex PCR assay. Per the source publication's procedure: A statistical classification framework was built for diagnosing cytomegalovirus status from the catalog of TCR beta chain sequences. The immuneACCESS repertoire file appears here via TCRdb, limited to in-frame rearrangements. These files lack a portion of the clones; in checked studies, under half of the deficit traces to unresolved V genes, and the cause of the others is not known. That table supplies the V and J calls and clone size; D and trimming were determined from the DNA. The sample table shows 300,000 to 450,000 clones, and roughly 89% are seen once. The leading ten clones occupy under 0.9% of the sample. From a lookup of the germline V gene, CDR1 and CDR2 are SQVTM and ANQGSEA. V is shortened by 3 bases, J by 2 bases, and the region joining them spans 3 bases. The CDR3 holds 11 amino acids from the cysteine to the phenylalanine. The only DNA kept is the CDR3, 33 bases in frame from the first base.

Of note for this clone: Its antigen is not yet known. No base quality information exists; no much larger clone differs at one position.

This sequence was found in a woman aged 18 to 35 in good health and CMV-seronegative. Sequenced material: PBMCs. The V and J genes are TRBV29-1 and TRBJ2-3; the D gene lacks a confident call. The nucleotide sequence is TGCAGCGTTGACCTCACAGATACGCAGTATTTT. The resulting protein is CSVDLTDTQYF.